The subject of this entry is one T cell receptor (beta chain). Antigen: not known. It was one heparinised blood draw, averaging around 120 mL, that each donor gave. Each of the sorted populations had a purity greater than 95%. Isolated RNA was reverse transcribed in full, so expressed TCRB transcripts were sequenced. Here immunoSEQ multiplex PCR was the method, and the copy in TCRdb shows in-frame clones only, minus some. The table has a few hundred thousand clones, 10% to 15% seen once. This sample is part of a study of beta chain features in type 1 diabetes. Study-level results: Among patients with Type 1 diabetes, TCRB CDR3s were moderately but significantly shorter in every one of the four CD4+ subsets.

This CDR3 spans 15 amino acids. Germline trimming cut 6 bases from V and 2 bases from J; bases unmatched to any gene: 4. Germline CDR1 and CDR2: SNHLY and FYNNEI. The rearrangement uses TRBV2 and TRBJ2-6; TRBD1 aligns across 7 bases. The sequence derives from a man aged 18 to 35 in good health. Sequencing was done on a sample of naive CD4+ T cells from blood. CDR3 nucleotide sequence: TGTGCCAGCAGCCAAGGACAGGCTGGGGCCAACGTCCTGACTTTC. It is translated as CASSQGQAGANVLTF.